Each of the 23 T cell receptor beta chains below was sequenced from the same sample in a study of CD8 T cells in ankylosing spondylitis. Via MiXCR, TCRdb re-called the 5' RACE reads, giving one row per CDR3 protein. The sample records around 220,000 distinct CDR3 sequences, over 9.5% being singletons. Sequenced: blood, either unsorted or a sorted T cell fraction (not recorded which). The receptors here all came from a male donor with ankylosing spondylitis or in good health (not recorded which).

At least ten counts were recorded for this clonotype. The V call is TRBV28, the J call TRBJ2-7; possible D gene TRBD1, 5 bases. CDR3 length: 14 residues. Germline V CDR1 and CDR2: MDHEN, SYDVKM. The V end lost 8 bases, the J end lost 3 bases, and 17 bases lay between the germline ends. The CDR3 loop is CASQPSGMGYEQYF. CDR3 sequence (DNA): TGTGCCAGCCAACCCTCAGGGATGGGCTACGAGCAGTACTTC.

This clonotype has at least ten counts. The gene calls are TRBV6-5 and TRBJ2-2, with D unclear. The V end lost 6 bases, the J end lost 6 bases, and 8 bases lay between the germline ends. The CDR3 contains 12 residues. CDR1 and CDR2 (germline): MNHEY, SVGAGI. DNA of the CDR3: TGTGCCAGCAGCCGGATCTCCGGGGAGCTGTTTTTT. Translated, it gives CASSRISGELFF.

This clonotype has ten or more counts. The chain carries TRBV7-9 and TRBJ1-2, with 7 bases matching TRBD1. The CDR3 runs 15 residues. From germline, CDR1 is SEHNR and CDR2 FQNEAQ (reference sequence). With 5 bases clipped from V and 2 bases from J, the junction kept 8 bases outside the gene matches. In nucleotides, the CDR3 is TGTGCCAGCAGCCATACCGACAGGGTAAACTATGGCTACACCTTC. The encoded protein is CASSHTDRVNYGYTF.

Regarding this clonotype: The junction departs from germline at one end; a sequencing error may be responsible. The rearrangement joins TRBV20-1 to TRBJ2-3; 9 bases fit TRBD2. The germline gives CDR1 DFQATT, CDR2 SNEGSKA (reference sequence). The CDR3 extends over 17 amino acids. Here the CDR3 reads CSARNDLAGEGLDTEYF. In nucleotides, the CDR3 is TGCAGTGCTAGAAACGATTTAGCGGGGGAAGGGTTAGATACGGAGTATTTT.

This clonotype was counted between two and nine times. The V call is TRBV29-1, the J call TRBJ1-1, with 7 nucleotides matching TRBD1. Germline assignment: CDR1 SQVTM and CDR2 ANQGSEA. The CDR3 length is 12 residues. CDR3 bases: TGCAGTTGGACAGGTGGCAACACTGAAGCTTTCTTT. It yields the protein CSWTGGNTEAFF.

The V gene is TRBV2, the J gene TRBJ1-5; TRBD1 agrees at 10 bases. After removal of 5 bases from V and 7 bases from J, the junction contained 8 bases not matched to a gene. The CDR3 runs 15 residues. CDR1 and CDR2 (germline): SNHLY, FYNNEI. The CDR3 DNA is TGTGCCAGCAGTTTCGGGACAGGGGTTCCCCAGCCCCAGCATTTT. It specifies CASSFGTGVPQPQHF.

This clonotype was seen more than once but under ten times. This chain uses TRBV7-9 with TRBJ2-2; D is unresolved. CDR3 length equals 15 residues. In germline, CDR1 is SEHNR, CDR2 FQNEAQ (reference sequence). With 3 bases removed from V and 1 base from J, the gap between germline ends came to 9 bases. The CDR3 DNA follows: TGTGCCAGCAGCTTTCTTACGGGGAACACCGGGGAGCTGTTTTTT. Its protein product is CASSFLTGNTGELFF.

This clonotype was seen repeatedly, ten times or more. The chain couples TRBV5-1 to TRBJ2-7; the match to TRBD1 covers 8 bases. The germline CDR1 and CDR2 sequences are SGHRS and YFSETQ. Germline trimming cut 4 bases from V and 7 bases from J; bases unmatched to any gene: 13. CDR3 length: 15 residues. The DNA of the CDR3 is TGCGCCAGCAGCCTGACCGAAGGACAGGGCGGAGAGCAGTACTTC. Protein: CASSLTEGQGGEQYF.

A remark on this clonotype: Germline and junction disagree at one end, which may indicate a read error. The chain is built from TRBV12-3 or TRBV12-4 and TRBJ2-2; D ambiguous. The CDR3 spans 12 residues. The CDR3 sequence is CAGRYNAGELFF. Written as DNA, the CDR3 is TGTGCCGGCAGGTACAACGCCGGGGAGCTGTTTTTT.

This CDR3 reads CASSLGNNQPQHF. In DNA, the CDR3 is TGTGCCAGCAGTTTGGGGAACAATCAGCCCCAGCATTTT. The chain links TRBV12-3 or TRBV12-4 to TRBJ1-5; no firm D call. The CDR3 spans 13 residues. The germline V and J ends were trimmed by 3 bases and 3 bases, with 6 bases remaining between them.

This clonotype was seen a handful of times. The V call is TRBV5-1, the J call TRBJ1-1; D may be TRBD1 (5 bases). Trimming took 10 bases from V and 4 from J, leaving 17 bases between them. The CDR3 has 13 amino acids. Per germline, CDR1 SGHRS and CDR2 YFSETQ. This chain's CDR3 is CASAGTSGTEAFF. As DNA, the CDR3 is TGCGCCTCAGCAGGGACCTCGGGCACTGAAGCTTTCTTT.

This clonotype appeared many times. This chain joins TRBV5-6 and TRBJ2-7; no clear D gene. The germline V gene has CDR1 SGHDT and CDR2 YYEEEE. CDR3 length: 11 amino acids. V lost 2 bases and J 7 bases, leaving 7 bases between the germline ends. This chain's CDR3 is CASSLMREQYF. DNA for the CDR3: TGTGCCAGCAGCTTAATGAGGGAGCAGTACTTC.

The V gene is TRBV2, the J gene TRBJ2-5, with D perhaps given as TRBD1 or TRBD2 (5 bases each). Germline lookup yields CDR1 SNHLY and CDR2 FYNNEI. This CDR3 is built from 14 residues. V was clipped by 5 bases and J by 4 bases, with 14 bases between them. CDR3 nucleotides: TGTGCCAGCAGTCGGGACGGTCGGAGAGAGACCCAGTACTTC. It specifies CASSRDGRRETQYF.

This clonotype has at least ten counts. This chain uses TRBV20-1 with TRBJ2-7; perhaps TRBD2 as D (6 bases). The ends were cut back, 0 bases at V and 6 bases at J, with 15 bases in the middle. This CDR3 is 14 amino acids long. The germline gives CDR1 DFQATT, CDR2 SNEGSKA (reference sequence). The DNA of the CDR3 is TGCAGTGCTAGAGATTCCCGGGGGAAGGTCGAGCAGTACTTC. Its translation: CSARDSRGKVEQYF.

The rearrangement joins TRBV11-2 to TRBJ1-4, with TRBD1 matching 8 bases. Germline lookup yields CDR1 SGHAT and CDR2 FQNNGV. The V gene end was trimmed by 5 bases and the J gene end by 4 bases; junction bases not matched to a gene: 6. The CDR3 is made up of 15 amino acids. This chain's CDR3 is CASSRGQGLNEKLFF. The CDR3 bases are TGTGCCAGCAGCCGCGGACAGGGACTTAATGAAAAACTGTTTTTT.

The chain uses TRBV5-8 and TRBJ2-5; 10 bases are a match to TRBD1. V gave up 4 bases and J gave up 1 base; unmatched junction bases: 4. Looked up from germline, CDR1 is SGHTS and CDR2 is YDEGEE. This CDR3 has 15 amino acids. The CDR3 DNA reads TGTGCCAGCAGCCAGGGGGACAGGGGCCAAGAGACCCAGTACTTC. Its translation is CASSQGDRGQETQYF.

This clonotype was detected only a few times. The chain recombines TRBV28 with TRBJ2-2; D uncertain. Germline assignment: CDR1 MDHEN and CDR2 SYDVKM. There are 12 residues in the CDR3. Trimming removed 10 bases at V and 4 bases at J, with 10 bases between. The CDR3 DNA sequence: TGTGCCACCATAGAGCCCACCGGGGAGCTGTTTTTT. Its translation is CATIEPTGELFF.

This clonotype was counted many times. The chain combines TRBV7-2 with TRBJ2-3; D is uncertain. Germline CDR1 reads SGHTA; CDR2 reads FQGNSA. V lost 5 bases and J 2 bases, leaving 5 bases between the germline ends. CDR3 length: 12 amino acids. The CDR3 DNA is TGTGCCAGCAGCCCGTTCACAGATACGCAGTATTTT. Its protein is CASSPFTDTQYF.

This clonotype was seen ten or more times. This sequence joins TRBV14 and TRBJ2-3, with D perhaps matching TRBD1 (6 bases). The V end lost 5 bases, the J end lost 1 base, and 13 bases lay between the germline ends. Looked up from germline, CDR1 is SGHDN and CDR2 is FVKESK. CDR3 length equals 15 residues. CDR3 region: CASSAWDTRTDTQYF. In DNA, the CDR3 is TGTGCCAGCAGCGCTTGGGACACCCGCACAGATACGCAGTATTTT.

The sample holds many counts of this clonotype. The genes are TRBV11-2 and TRBJ2-2, with TRBD1 identical over 9 bases. V lost 6 bases and J lost 5; bases outside the gene matches: 7. This CDR3 has 15 residues. Germline-derived CDR1 and CDR2 are SGHAT and FQNNGV. The DNA of the CDR3 is TGTGCCAGCAGTCAAACAGGGGGCCGGACCGGGGAGCTGTTTTTT. Residues: CASSQTGGRTGELFF.

The rearrangement links TRBV18 to TRBJ1-2; D unresolved. Trimming took 1 base from V and 6 from J, leaving 15 bases between them. Germline assignment: CDR1 KGHSH and CDR2 LQKENI. This CDR3 has 15 amino acids. Written as DNA, the CDR3 is TGTGCCAGCTCACCACAAACCGGGGTGGATCATGGCTACACCTTC. Translation: CASSPQTGVDHGYTF.

This clonotype appeared a few times. The J gene is TRBJ1-6, the V gene TRBV5-1, with D perhaps matching TRBD1 (5 bases). Germline V gene sequence: CDR1 SGHRS, CDR2 YFSETQ. V lost 0 bases and J 6 bases, leaving 10 bases between the germline ends. CDR3 length: 15 amino acids. Written as DNA, the CDR3 is TGCGCCAGCAGCTTGGATGGGGCGGTTAATTCACCCCTCCACTTT. Its protein is CASSLDGAVNSPLHF. The full variable domain, rest sourced from reference TRBV5-1 and TRBJ1-6, is KAGVTQTPRYLIKTRGQQVTLSCSPISGHRSVSWYQQTPGQGLQFLFEYFSETQRNKGNFPGRFSGRQFSNSRSEMNVSTLELGDSALYLCASSLDGAVNSPLHFGNGTRLTVT.

About this clonotype: Germline and junction disagree at one end, which may indicate a read error. CDR3 in DNA: TGTGCCTGCAGCCAAGGCTCCGGACAGGTCTACGAGCAGTACTTC. It yields the protein CACSQGSGQVYEQYF. This chain uses TRBV3-1 with TRBJ2-7; 7 bases agree with TRBD1. Looked up from germline, CDR1 is LGHDT and CDR2 is YNNKEL (reference sequence). The CDR3 loop spans 15 amino acids.